This T cell receptor (beta chain) was found in a study of CD8 T cells in Susac syndrome. After extraction with the RNeasy kit, roughly 0.45 to 1 ug of the RNA was reverse transcribed using random hexamers. TCRdb used MiXCR to reprocess the immunoSEQ multiplex PCR reads, holding one entry per CDR3 protein. The sample carries some 180,000 distinct CDR3 sequences, about 94% recorded once. V was clipped by 8 bases and J by 5 bases, with 18 bases between them. CDR1 is SGHAT and CDR2 is FQDESV in the germline V gene (reference sequence). CDR3 length: 14 residues. The sequencing input was CD4+ T cells from PBMCs. The chain carries TRBV11-1 and TRBJ2-5, with D possibly matching TRBD2 (6 bases). This TCR derives from a human donor in good health. In DNA, the CDR3 is TGTGCCAGCCGGCGGGGAAACTTTCCGGAGACCCAGTACTTC. Its protein is CASRRGNFPETQYF.